The 14 T cell receptor beta chains presented below share a single source sample, sequenced in a study of cytomegalovirus exposure and HLA in healthy donors. Both 60 Vbeta primers and 13 Jbeta primers went into the PCR. Profiled with immunoSEQ multiplex PCR; TCRdb holds only in-frame clones, not every one. The sample lists under 140,000 clones; about three quarters were seen once. Sequenced sample: PBMCs. The source is a woman aged 60-75 years in good health and CMV-seropositive.

The chain combines TRBV6-4 with TRBJ1-5; 9 bases agree with TRBD1. Germline V CDR1 and CDR2: MRHNA, SNTAGT. The CDR3 runs 16 residues. Unmatched junction bases numbered 9, after V lost 6 bases and J lost 3 bases. The CDR3, as DNA: TGTGCCAGCAGGCCGACCGGGACAGGGTTCAATCAGCCCCAGCATTTT. Its protein product is CASRPTGTGFNQPQHF.

This rearrangement joins TRBV10-3 to TRBJ2-7; TRBD2 matches at 10 bases. After removal of 8 bases from V and 2 bases from J, the junction contained 6 bases not matched to a gene. The CDR3 extends over 14 amino acids. Looked up from germline, CDR1 is ENHRY and CDR2 is SYGVKD. CDR3 DNA sequence: TGTGCCATCGCCCGGACTAGCGGTACCTACGAGCAGTACTTC. Protein sequence: CAIARTSGTYEQYF.

The V and J genes are TRBV27 and TRBJ2-7, with TRBD1 as a possible D gene (5 bases). From germline, CDR1 is MNHEY and CDR2 SMNVEV (reference sequence). With 2 bases removed from V and 4 bases from J, the gap between germline ends came to 15 bases. The CDR3 runs 15 residues. The DNA for the CDR3 is TGTGCCAGCAGTTTACTGCACGGACAACAGTACGAGCAGTACTTC. It specifies CASSLLHGQQYEQYF.

V is TRBV6-1 and J is TRBJ2-3, with TRBD1 matching over 8 bases. V lost 7 bases to trimming and J lost 4 bases; unmatched junction nucleotides: 7. The germline gives CDR1 MNHNS, CDR2 SASEGT. This CDR3 has 14 amino acids. CDR3 nucleotides: TGTGCCAGCAAGGCAGGGGGCGAGGCAGATACGCAGTATTTT. This translates into CASKAGGEADTQYF.

The gene calls are TRBV19 and TRBJ2-1, with D possibly TRBD2 on 5 matching bases. CDR3 length: 15 residues. Germline assignment: CDR1 LNHDA and CDR2 SQIVND (reference sequence). V was trimmed by 5 bases and J by 0 bases, leaving 11 bases between them. CDR3 sequence (DNA): TGTGCCAGTAGTGCTACCCGGGACTCCTACAATGAGCAGTTCTTC. This encodes CASSATRDSYNEQFF. Complete variable domain (other parts from reference TRBV19 and TRBJ2-1): DGGITQSPKYLFRKEGQNVTLSCEQNLNHDAMYWYRQDPGQGLRLIYYSQIVNDFQKGDIAEGYSVSREKKESFPLTVTSAQKNPTAFYLCASSATRDSYNEQFFGPGTRLTVL.

The chain has TRBV5-4 and TRBJ2-7, with D maybe TRBD2 (5 bases). Trimming took off 3 bases at V and 5 bases at J, with 24 bases between the two ends. The CDR3 totals 17 residues. In germline, CDR1 is SGHNT, CDR2 YYREEE (reference sequence). The CDR3 region is CASSSVPRADAPHEQYF. CDR3 DNA sequence: TGTGCCAGCAGCTCGGTGCCGAGGGCAGATGCCCCCCACGAGCAGTACTTC.

The gene calls are TRBV5-1 and TRBJ1-4; 12 bases map to TRBD1. Trimming took 2 bases from V and 8 from J; bases not matched to a gene: 4. Germline V lookup: CDR1 SGHRS, CDR2 YFSETQ. The CDR3 extends over 15 amino acids. CDR3 DNA sequence: TGCGCCAGCAGCTTTTCCGGGACAGGGGGCGAAAAACTGTTTTTT. The encoded protein is CASSFSGTGGEKLFF.

The chain joins TRBV6-1 to TRBJ1-6; D may be TRBD1 (6 bases). Deletions cut 2 bases from V and 13 bases from J, with 18 bases between. Per germline, CDR1 MNHNS and CDR2 SASEGT. This CDR3 comprises 15 residues. CDR3: CASSETETGADPLHF. The CDR3 DNA is TGTGCCAGCAGTGAAACCGAGACAGGCGCTGATCCCCTCCACTTT.

The rearrangement links TRBV6-5 to TRBJ1-2; D is undetermined. Per germline, CDR1 MNHEY and CDR2 SVGAGI. The CDR3 is 12 amino acids. Trimming left V 7 bases short and J 4 bases short, with 10 bases between. This CDR3 reads CASTNSFYGYTF. CDR3 bases: TGTGCCAGCACGAACAGCTTCTATGGCTACACCTTC.

The V call is TRBV11-2, the J call TRBJ1-1; possible D gene TRBD1, 6 bases. The CDR3 consists of 14 residues. The V end was cut by 0 bases, the J end by 13 bases, with 18 bases between. CDR1 SGHAT and CDR2 FQNNGV come from the germline V gene. In DNA, the CDR3 is TGTGCCAGCAGCTTAGATACACAGGGCAGGGGTGGTTTCTTT. It is translated as CASSLDTQGRGGFF.

The V call is TRBV15, the J call TRBJ2-7; the D call may be TRBD1 or TRBD2 (10 bases each). The CDR3 is 19 residues long. The germline V and J ends were trimmed by 2 bases and 6 bases, with 29 bases remaining between them. Germline lookup yields CDR1 LNHNV and CDR2 YYDKDF (reference sequence). CDR3 loop: CATSRPGQGIGLAVSEQYF. DNA of the CDR3: TGTGCCACCAGCAGACCGGGACAGGGGATTGGACTAGCGGTAAGCGAGCAGTACTTC.

The rearrangement joins TRBV19 to TRBJ1-2; D unclear. Germline-derived CDR1 and CDR2 are LNHDA and SQIVND (reference sequence). The V end lost 1 base, the J end lost 5 bases, and 5 bases lay between the germline ends. The CDR3 sequence is 12 residues long. The CDR3 reads CASSIGPYGYTF. CDR3 DNA sequence: TGTGCCAGTAGTATAGGTCCATATGGCTACACCTTC.

A single count supports this clone. The chain recombines TRBV7-9 with TRBJ2-3; TRBD2 is a possible D gene (5 bases). Looked up from germline, CDR1 is SEHNR and CDR2 is FQNEAQ (reference sequence). The V end lost 3 bases, the J end lost 3 bases, and 10 bases lay between the germline ends. This CDR3 region has 14 residues. CDR3 nucleotide sequence: TGTGCCAGCAGCTTGGGAGTTTTGACAGATACGCAGTATTTT. Translating gives CASSLGVLTDTQYF.

The chain couples TRBV11-3 to TRBJ2-2; D uncertain. The germline CDR1 and CDR2 sequences are SGHNT and YENEEA. V shed 5 bases and J shed 4 bases, with 11 bases lying between them. The CDR3 is 14 amino acids. The CDR3 DNA follows: TGTGCCAGCAGCCAATCCCTACTCACCGGGGAGCTGTTTTTT. Amino acids: CASSQSLLTGELFF.